The 9 T cell receptor beta chains given below trace back to one sample, sequenced in a study of STAT5B mutations in CD4+ large granular lymphocyte leukemia. Assay: immunoSEQ multiplex PCR; the TCRdb copy retains only in-frame clones and omits some. The table includes tens of thousands of clones, approximately 74% detected once. The sequencing sample was made of CD4+ T cells from blood buffy coats. The receptors derive from a human donor in good health.

V is TRBV29-1 and J is TRBJ1-1; D remains unclear. Germline values: CDR1 SQVTM, CDR2 ANQGSEA. This CDR3 spans 13 amino acids. V shed 6 bases and J shed 0 bases, with 11 bases lying between them. For the CDR3, the DNA is TGCAGCGTCGCGTCTGCCCTGAACACTGAAGCTTTCTTT. It encodes CSVASALNTEAFF.

This chain connects TRBV7-9 to TRBJ1-4; D is unresolved. The V gene lost 1 base and the J gene lost 4 bases, with 13 bases spanning the gap. Germline loops: CDR1 SEHNR, CDR2 FQNEAQ (reference sequence). CDR3 length equals 16 residues. The CDR3 protein is CASSLGFIGLNEKLFF. DNA for the CDR3: TGTGCCAGCAGCTTAGGGTTTATCGGACTTAATGAAAAACTGTTTTTT.

V gene TRBV9 combines with J gene TRBJ1-4; D may be TRBD1 (6 bases). Trimming took off 3 bases at V and 3 bases at J, with 12 bases between the two ends. The CDR3 spans 15 residues. Germline CDR1 and CDR2: SGDLS and YYNGEE. DNA for the CDR3: TGTGCCAGCAGCGCCTCAGGGGTACCTAATGAAAAACTGTTTTTT. Translation: CASSASGVPNEKLFF.

To note about this clone: Other DNA sequences in this specimen translate into the identical CDR3. This chain connects TRBV6-1 to TRBJ2-4; D may match TRBD1 or TRBD2 (5 bases each). Germline V gives CDR1 MNHNS, CDR2 SASEGT. The V end was cut by 1 base, the J end by 1 base, with 5 bases between. The CDR3 is 14 amino acids. CDR3 protein: CASSEGGAKNIQYF. The CDR3 nucleotides are TGTGCCAGCAGTGAAGGGGGGGCCAAAAACATTCAGTACTTC.

V gene TRBV7-6 combines with J gene TRBJ1-1; D is perhaps TRBD1 (5 bases). Germline CDR1 is SGHVS and CDR2 is FNYEAQ. This CDR3 is 14 amino acids long. The V end was cut by 2 bases, the J end by 3 bases, with 10 bases between. CDR3 in amino acids: CASSLSVGDTEAFF. CDR3 in DNA: TGTGCCAGCAGCTTATCTGTGGGGGACACTGAAGCTTTCTTT.

The J gene is TRBJ2-2, the V gene TRBV7-2; 12 bases match TRBD1. The CDR3 contains 17 residues. Germline V CDR1 and CDR2: SGHTA, FQGNSA. J gave up 7 bases and V 3 bases, and 9 bases lay outside the gene matches. CDR3 region: CASSFSGTGGKIGELFF. CDR3 DNA sequence: TGTGCCAGCAGCTTCTCCGGGACAGGGGGCAAGATCGGGGAGCTGTTTTTT.

CDR3 in amino acids: CASSPRGDREQYF. Written as DNA, the CDR3 is TGTGCCAGCAGCCCCCGGGGGGATCGCGAGCAGTACTTC. The V and J genes are TRBV11-2 and TRBJ2-5, with 7 bases that match TRBD2. The J call may be faulty, since TRBJ2-7 better matches the DNA end. The CDR3 sequence is 13 residues long. The germline CDR1 and CDR2 sequences are SGHAT and FQNNGV.

This clone was observed a handful of times. This rearrangement joins TRBV2 to TRBJ1-6; possibly TRBD1 for D (6 bases). The ends were cut back, 5 bases at V and 7 bases at J, with 15 bases in the middle. The V gene's germline CDR1 is SNHLY and CDR2 FYNNEI. This CDR3 has 15 residues. Here the CDR3 DNA reads TGTGCCAGCAGTCAGCGAGGGGGGGAAAATTCACCCCTCCACTTT. Amino acid sequence: CASSQRGGENSPLHF.

The chain recombines TRBV18 with TRBJ1-1; D call uncertain. CDR3 length: 15 amino acids. Germline V gene data show CDR1 as KGHSH and CDR2 as LQKENI. Trimming left V 3 bases short and J 2 bases short, with 13 bases between. The CDR3 DNA reads TGTGCCAGCTCACCCATAGGTACCGAAAACACTGAAGCTTTCTTT. This encodes CASSPIGTENTEAFF.